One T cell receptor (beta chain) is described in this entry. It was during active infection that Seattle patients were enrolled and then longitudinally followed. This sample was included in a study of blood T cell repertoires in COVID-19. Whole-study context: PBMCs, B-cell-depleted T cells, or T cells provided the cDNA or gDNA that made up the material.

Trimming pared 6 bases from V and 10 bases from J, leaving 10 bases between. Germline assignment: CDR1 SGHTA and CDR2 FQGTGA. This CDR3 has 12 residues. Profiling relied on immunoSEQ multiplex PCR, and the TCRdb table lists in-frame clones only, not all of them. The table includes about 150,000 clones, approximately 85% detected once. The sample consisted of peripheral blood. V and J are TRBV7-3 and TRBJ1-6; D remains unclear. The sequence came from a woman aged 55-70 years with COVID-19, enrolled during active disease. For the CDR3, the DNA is TGTGCCAGCAGTCTCGGCGGGTCACCCCTCCACTTT. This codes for CASSLGGSPLHF.